This T cell receptor (beta chain) was obtained from a study of response to subunit inactivated influenza vaccine. TCRdb re-called the RT-PCR reads through MiXCR, storing one row per CDR3 protein. Of 550,000 to 800,000 distinct CDR3 sequences detected, less than 20% appear once; the ten largest clones hold more than 9%. The CDR3 sequence is 14 residues long. Deletions cut 2 bases from V and 3 bases from J, with 10 bases between. The germline CDR1 and CDR2 sequences are MNHEY and SVGAGI. The table lists this clonotype with a few counts. The origin of this receptor is a man between 50 and 59 years old who received an inactivated influenza vaccine. The J gene is TRBJ1-1, the V gene TRBV6-5; no reliable D call. Sequences were derived from PBMCs from blood, sampled roughly 13 days after vaccination. The CDR3 DNA reads TGTGCCAGCAGTTACGATGCGGTCTACACTGAAGCTTTCTTT. This translates into CASSYDAVYTEAFF.